This T cell receptor (beta chain) was sequenced during a study of neurological immune-mediated disorders (dated by TCRdb to about 2019). With regard to the full study: Peripheral blood TCR-beta repertoires from HTLV-I-associated myelopathy (HAM/TSP) patients, multiple sclerosis patients and healthy controls were compared by UMI-based sequencing. Longitudinal samples, technical triplicates and paired sorted CD4+ and CD8+ T-cell subsets, alongside PBMC samples, were included among the roughly 98 TCR-beta libraries. Of the approximately 66 subjects in the cohort, about 15 were HAM/TSP patients, about 34 were multiple sclerosis patients, and approximately 20 were healthy controls.

What the work shows at the level of the full study, not this receptor alone: The highest TCR clonal expansion was observed in HAM/TSP patients, whereas the lowest was observed in MS patients, even when compared with healthy controls. No identical CDR3 amino acid sequences were shared among expanded clones across subjects, suggesting private TCR-beta repertoires in all groups.

cDNA was synthesized by template-switch 5'RACE using a primer with a 10-nucleotide random unique molecular identifier that tagged each TCR transcript. Each sequencing run produced over 160 million TCR-beta sequences covering 15-18 subjects. The RNeasy kit was used for extraction of total RNA. The KAPA Real-time Library Amplification kit was used to amplify TCR-beta VDJ regions with primers for the TCR constant region and the 5'RACE anchor. A first PCR added sample indexes and Illumina adaptors, and a second PCR then raised library yield. After purification with Ampure beads, the TCR product of roughly 650 bp was size-selected on a 2% E-gel SizeSelection system. Before pooling, library quality was checked on a Bioanalyzer, concentration was measured with Qubit, and libraries were quantified with the Kapa Library Quantification kit. Libraries were sequenced paired-end 2 x 150 bp on an Illumina HiSeq 2500. To increase sequence diversity, roughly 24-31% phiX was spiked into each library pool. Turning to the authors' computational methods: The UMI-based MiGEC pipeline processed quality-filtered reads and removed over 80% of raw TCR sequences during error correction. VDJ genes were aligned to IMGT germline references, and clonotypes were defined by unique CDR3 amino acid sequence plus V-J genes. VDJtools evaluated clonal expansion, Shannon diversity and CDR3 relatedness (CalcPairwiseDistances, ClusterSamples); CLCbio workbench built phylogenetic trees. Using coefficient-of-variation modelling across technical triplicates, the study counted a clone as expanded if it had at least 8 unique UMIs. Using fastp trimming at Q25 and MiXCR clonotype assembly, TCRdb reanalyzed the public sequencing data and kept in-frame beta chains. Every CDR3 protein is listed once, alongside the most common genes and DNA of its rows. V and J calls and clone size were set by TCRdb, not the authors. The sample table holds approximately 74,000 distinct CDR3 sequences, of which 9.4% were seen once. Jointly, the top ten make up around 1.7% of the sample.

The germline V gene specifies SGHAT as CDR1 and FQNNGV as CDR2. Between the V and J ends, shortened by 3 bases and 5 bases respectively, the junction contains 14 bases. The CDR3 is 15 residues long, counting both termini. Only the CDR3 DNA is retained, 45 bases long and in frame from the first base. Notes on this clonotype: Its antigen is unknown. Likely a read error: the CDR3 ends without its conserved phenylalanine or tryptophan.

The healthy controls were volunteers from a blood bank in Maryland, USA. Libraries from unsorted PBMCs were made from 2 million PBMCs kept in RNAlater at -80 degrees C until RNA extraction. Peripheral blood was subjected to Ficoll-Hypaque density gradient centrifugation to isolate PBMCs, which were then cryopreserved in liquid nitrogen. The rearrangement combines TRBV11-2 with TRBJ2-1; the best D guess is TRBD2, with 5 bases matching. This clonotype originated in a man aged 45-65 years in good health. Sequencing was performed on PBMCs. The DNA is TGTGCCAGCAGCTTTCAGGTGGCGGAGGACAATGAGCAGTTCTGC. Protein translation: CASSFQVAEDNEQFC.